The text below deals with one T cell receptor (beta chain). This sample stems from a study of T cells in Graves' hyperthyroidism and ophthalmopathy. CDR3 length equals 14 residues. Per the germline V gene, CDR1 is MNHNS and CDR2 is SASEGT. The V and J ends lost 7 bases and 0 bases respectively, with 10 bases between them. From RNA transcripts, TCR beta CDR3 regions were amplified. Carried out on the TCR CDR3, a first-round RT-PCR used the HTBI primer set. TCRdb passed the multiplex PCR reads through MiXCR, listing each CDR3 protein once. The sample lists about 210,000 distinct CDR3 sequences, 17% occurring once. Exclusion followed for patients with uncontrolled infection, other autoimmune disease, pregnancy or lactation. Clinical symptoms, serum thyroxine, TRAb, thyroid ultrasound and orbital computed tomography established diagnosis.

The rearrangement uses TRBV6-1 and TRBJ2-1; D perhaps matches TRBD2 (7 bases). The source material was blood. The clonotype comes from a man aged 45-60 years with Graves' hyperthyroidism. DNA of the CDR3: TGTGCCAGCATGGGGGGGCTCTCCTACAATGAGCAGTTCTTC. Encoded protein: CASMGGLSYNEQFF.